The clone carrying this T cell receptor (beta chain) was observed a few times. Its target is unknown. The assay was immunoSEQ multiplex PCR, and TCRdb's table has in-frame clones only and misses some. This table holds around 36,000 clones, more than 55% found once. This sample is drawn from a study of monozygotic twins with cystic fibrosis. Turning to the study itself: Roughly 3 micrograms of fragmented DNA underwent roughly 16 PCR cycles for library preparation.

General observations from the study: Low clonality (median roughly 0.0099) suggested a mostly naive repertoire. Monozygotic CF twins shared more identical nucleotide clonotypes than unrelated patients. No link emerged between shared CDR3 counts and age, concordance or severity.

V was trimmed by 0 bases and J by 2 bases, leaving 10 bases between them. From germline, CDR1 is MNHNS and CDR2 SASEGT. The CDR3 contains 15 residues. Sequenced sample: blood. This clonotype was obtained from a girl aged 10 to 17 with cystic fibrosis. This rearrangement joins TRBV6-1 to TRBJ1-1, with D possibly being TRBD1 (5 bases). The CDR3 DNA is TGTGCCAGCAGTGAAGCCCCCACAGGAAACACTGAAGCTTTCTTT. Translated: CASSEAPTGNTEAFF.